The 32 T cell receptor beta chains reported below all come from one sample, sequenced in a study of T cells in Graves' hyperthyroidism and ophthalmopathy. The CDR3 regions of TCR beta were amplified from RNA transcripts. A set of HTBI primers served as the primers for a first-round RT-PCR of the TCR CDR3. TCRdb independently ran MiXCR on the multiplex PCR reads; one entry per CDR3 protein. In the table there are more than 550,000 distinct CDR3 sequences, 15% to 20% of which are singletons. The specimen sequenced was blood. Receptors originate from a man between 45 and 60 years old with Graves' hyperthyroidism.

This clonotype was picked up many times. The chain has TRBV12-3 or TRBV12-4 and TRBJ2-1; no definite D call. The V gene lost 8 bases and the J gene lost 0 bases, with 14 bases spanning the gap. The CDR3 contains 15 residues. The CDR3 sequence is CASLRALSSYNEQFF. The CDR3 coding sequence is TGTGCCAGCCTCCGCGCACTAAGCTCCTACAATGAGCAGTTCTTC.

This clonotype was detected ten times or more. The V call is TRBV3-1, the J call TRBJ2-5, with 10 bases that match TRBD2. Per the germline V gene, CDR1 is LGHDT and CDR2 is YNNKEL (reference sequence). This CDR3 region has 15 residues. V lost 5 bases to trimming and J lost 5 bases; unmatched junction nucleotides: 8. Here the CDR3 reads CASSSRLAGSETQYF. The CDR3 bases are TGTGCCAGCAGCTCCCGACTAGCGGGCAGTGAGACCCAGTACTTC.

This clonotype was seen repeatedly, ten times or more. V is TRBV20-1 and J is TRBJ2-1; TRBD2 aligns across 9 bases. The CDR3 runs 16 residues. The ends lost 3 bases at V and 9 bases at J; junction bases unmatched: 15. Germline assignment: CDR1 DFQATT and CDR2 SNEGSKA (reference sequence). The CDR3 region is CSAREISREGLGEQFF. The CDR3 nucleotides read TGCAGTGCTAGGGAGATATCGCGGGAGGGCCTGGGTGAGCAGTTCTTC.

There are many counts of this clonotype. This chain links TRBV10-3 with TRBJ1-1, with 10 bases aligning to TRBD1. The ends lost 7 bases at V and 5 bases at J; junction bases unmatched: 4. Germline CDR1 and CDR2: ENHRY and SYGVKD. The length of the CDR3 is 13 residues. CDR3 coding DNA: TGTGCCATCACCGGGACAGGGGTGACTGAAGCTTTCTTT. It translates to CAITGTGVTEAFF.

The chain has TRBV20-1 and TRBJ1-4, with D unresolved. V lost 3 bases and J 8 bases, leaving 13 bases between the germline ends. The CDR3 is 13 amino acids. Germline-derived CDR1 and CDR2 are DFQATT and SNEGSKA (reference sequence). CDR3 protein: CSASRGRREKLFF. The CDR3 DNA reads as TGCAGTGCTAGTCGCGGACGACGGGAAAAACTGTTTTTT.

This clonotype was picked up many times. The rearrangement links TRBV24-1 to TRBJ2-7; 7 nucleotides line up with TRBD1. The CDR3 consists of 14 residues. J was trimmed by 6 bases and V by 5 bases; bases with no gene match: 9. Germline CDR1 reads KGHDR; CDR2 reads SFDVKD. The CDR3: CATSGTDRRGEQYF. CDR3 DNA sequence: TGTGCCACCAGTGGCACGGACAGGCGTGGCGAGCAGTACTTC.

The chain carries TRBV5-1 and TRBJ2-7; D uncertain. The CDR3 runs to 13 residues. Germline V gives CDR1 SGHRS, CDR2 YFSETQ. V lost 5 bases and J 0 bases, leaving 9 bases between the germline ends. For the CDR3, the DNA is TGCGCCAGCAGACCCGACGGCTCCTACGAGCAGTACTTC. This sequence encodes CASRPDGSYEQYF.

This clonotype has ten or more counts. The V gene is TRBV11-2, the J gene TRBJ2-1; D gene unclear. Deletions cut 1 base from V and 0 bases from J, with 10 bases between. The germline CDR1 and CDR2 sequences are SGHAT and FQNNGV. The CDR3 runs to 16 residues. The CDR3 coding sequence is TGTGCCAGCAGCTTAGTGGTCAGAAACTCCTACAATGAGCAGTTCTTC. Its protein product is CASSLVVRNSYNEQFF.

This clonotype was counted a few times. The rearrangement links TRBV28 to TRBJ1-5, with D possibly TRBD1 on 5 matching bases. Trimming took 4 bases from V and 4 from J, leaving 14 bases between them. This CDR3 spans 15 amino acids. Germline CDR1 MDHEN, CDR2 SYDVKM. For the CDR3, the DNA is TGTGCCAGCAGTTGGGGGACGGCTCTTAATCAGCCCCAGCATTTT. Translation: CASSWGTALNQPQHF. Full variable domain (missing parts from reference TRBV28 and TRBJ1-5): DVKVTQSSRYLVKRTGEKVFLECVQDMDHENMFWYRQDPGLGLRLIYFSYDVKMKEKGDIPEGYSVSREKKERFSLILESASTNQTSMYLCASSWGTALNQPQHFGDGTRLSIL.

The CDR3 DNA is TGTGCCAGCTCACCCCCAGGGAGTTCCCCCTACTACGAGCAGTACTTC. Its translation: CASSPPGSSPYYEQYF. This sequence joins TRBV18 and TRBJ2-7; the D gene could be TRBD1 or TRBD2 (5 bases each). V dropped 3 bases and J dropped 3 bases, with 18 bases sitting between them. This CDR3 contains 16 residues. Germline V gene data show CDR1 as KGHSH and CDR2 as LQKENI.

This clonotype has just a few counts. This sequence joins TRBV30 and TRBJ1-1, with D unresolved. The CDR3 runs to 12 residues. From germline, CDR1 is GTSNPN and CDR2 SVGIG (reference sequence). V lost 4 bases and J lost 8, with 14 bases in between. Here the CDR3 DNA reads TGTGCCTGGAACCGGGCCCCGAGGGAAGCTTTCTTT. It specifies CAWNRAPREAFF.

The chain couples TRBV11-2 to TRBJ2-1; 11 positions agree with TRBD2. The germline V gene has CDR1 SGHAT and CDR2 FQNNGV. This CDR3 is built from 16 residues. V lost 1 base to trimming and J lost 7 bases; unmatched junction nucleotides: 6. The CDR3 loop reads CASSLVTSGNWNEQFF. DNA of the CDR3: TGTGCCAGCAGCTTAGTGACTAGCGGGAATTGGAATGAGCAGTTCTTC. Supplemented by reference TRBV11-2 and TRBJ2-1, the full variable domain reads EAGVAQSPRYKIIEKRQSVAFWCNPISGHATLYWYQQILGQGPKLLIQFQNNGVVDDSQLPKDRFSAERLKGVDSTLKIQPAKLEDSAVYLCASSLVTSGNWNEQFFGPGTRLTVL.

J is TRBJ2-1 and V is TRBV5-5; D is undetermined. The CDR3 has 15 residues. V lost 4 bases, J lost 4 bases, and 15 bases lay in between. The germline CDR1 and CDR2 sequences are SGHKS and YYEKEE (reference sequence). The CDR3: CASSLDWPRYNEQFF. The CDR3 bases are TGTGCCAGCAGCCTAGACTGGCCTCGTTACAATGAGCAGTTCTTC.

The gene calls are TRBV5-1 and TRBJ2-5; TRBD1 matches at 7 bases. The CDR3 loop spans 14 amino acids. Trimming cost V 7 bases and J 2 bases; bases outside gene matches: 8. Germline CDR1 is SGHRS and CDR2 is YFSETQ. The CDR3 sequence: CASSRQGQQETQYF. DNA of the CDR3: TGCGCCAGCTCAAGACAGGGACAACAAGAGACCCAGTACTTC.

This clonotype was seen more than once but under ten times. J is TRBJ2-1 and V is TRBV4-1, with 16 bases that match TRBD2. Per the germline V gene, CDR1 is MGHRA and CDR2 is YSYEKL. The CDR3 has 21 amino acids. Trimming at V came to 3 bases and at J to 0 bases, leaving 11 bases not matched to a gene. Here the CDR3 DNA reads TGCGCCAGCAGCCACCCCTCCGGGACTAGCGGGAGGGCCTACTCCTACAATGAGCAGTTCTTC. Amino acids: CASSHPSGTSGRAYSYNEQFF.

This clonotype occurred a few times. The CDR3 spells CASSLRWTGGRYEQYF. The CDR3 DNA is TGTGCCAGCAGCTTGCGGTGGACAGGGGGCCGCTACGAGCAGTACTTC. The chain joins TRBV5-6 to TRBJ2-7; 11 nucleotides align to TRBD1. This CDR3 has 16 residues. The V and J ends lost 1 base and 3 bases, in that order; junction bases with no gene match: 6. Looked up from germline, CDR1 is SGHDT and CDR2 is YYEEEE. Full variable domain (missing parts from reference TRBV5-6 and TRBJ2-7): DAGVTQSPTHLIKTRGQQVTLRCSPKSGHDTVSWYQQALGQGPQFIFQYYEEEERQRGNFPDRFSGHQFPNYSSELNVNALLLGDSALYLCASSLRWTGGRYEQYFGPGTRLTVT.

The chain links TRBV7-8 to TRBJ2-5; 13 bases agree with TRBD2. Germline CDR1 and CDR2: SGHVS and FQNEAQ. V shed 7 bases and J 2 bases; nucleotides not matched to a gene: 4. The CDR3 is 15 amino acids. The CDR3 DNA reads TGTGCCAGCACCATGGGACTAGCGGGACAAGAGACCCAGTACTTC. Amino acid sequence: CASTMGLAGQETQYF.

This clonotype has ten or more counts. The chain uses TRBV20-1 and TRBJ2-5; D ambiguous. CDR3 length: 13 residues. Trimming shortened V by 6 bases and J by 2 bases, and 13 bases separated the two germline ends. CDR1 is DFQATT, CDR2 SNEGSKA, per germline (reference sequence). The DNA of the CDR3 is TGCAGTGCGGGATGGCGTGCACAAGAGACCCAGTACTTC. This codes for CSAGWRAQETQYF.

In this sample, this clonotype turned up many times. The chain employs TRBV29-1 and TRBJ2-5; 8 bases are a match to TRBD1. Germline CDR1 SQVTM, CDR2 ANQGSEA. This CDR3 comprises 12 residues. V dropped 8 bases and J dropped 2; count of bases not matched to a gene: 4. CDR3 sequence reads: CSHRTGQETQYF. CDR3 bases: TGCAGCCATCGGACAGGGCAAGAGACCCAGTACTTC. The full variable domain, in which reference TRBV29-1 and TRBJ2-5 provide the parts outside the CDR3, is SAVISQKPSRDICQRGTSLTIQCQVDSQVTMMFWYRQQPGQSLTLIATANQGSEATYESGFVIDKFPISRPNLTFSTLTVSNMSPEDSSIYLCSHRTGQETQYFGPGTRLLVL.

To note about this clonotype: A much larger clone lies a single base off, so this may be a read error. As DNA, the CDR3 is TGTGCGACGACAGATCCGAGGGATGGCGACACCTTC. Protein product: CATTDPRDGDTF. The rearrangement joins TRBV12-3 or TRBV12-4 to TRBJ1-2; perhaps TRBD1 as D (5 bases). The CDR3 length is 12 residues.

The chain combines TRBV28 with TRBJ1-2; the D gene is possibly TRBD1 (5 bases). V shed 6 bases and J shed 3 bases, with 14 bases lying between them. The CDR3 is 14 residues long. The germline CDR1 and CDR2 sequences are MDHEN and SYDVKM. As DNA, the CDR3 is TGTGCCAGCAGAGGGGTCCTCGGGGACTATGGCTACACCTTC. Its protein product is CASRGVLGDYGYTF.

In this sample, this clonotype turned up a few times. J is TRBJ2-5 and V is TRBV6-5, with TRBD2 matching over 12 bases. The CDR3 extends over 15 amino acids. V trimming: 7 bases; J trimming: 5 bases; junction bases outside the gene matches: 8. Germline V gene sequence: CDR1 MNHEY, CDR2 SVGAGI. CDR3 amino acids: CASTTGLAGLETQYF. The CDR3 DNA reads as TGTGCCAGCACTACTGGACTAGCGGGATTGGAGACCCAGTACTTC.

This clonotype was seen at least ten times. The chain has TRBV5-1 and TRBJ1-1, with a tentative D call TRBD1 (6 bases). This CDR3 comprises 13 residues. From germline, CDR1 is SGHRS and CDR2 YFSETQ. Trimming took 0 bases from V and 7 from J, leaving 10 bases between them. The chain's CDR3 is CASSLEARGEAFF. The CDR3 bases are TGCGCCAGCAGCTTGGAGGCCAGGGGTGAAGCTTTCTTT.

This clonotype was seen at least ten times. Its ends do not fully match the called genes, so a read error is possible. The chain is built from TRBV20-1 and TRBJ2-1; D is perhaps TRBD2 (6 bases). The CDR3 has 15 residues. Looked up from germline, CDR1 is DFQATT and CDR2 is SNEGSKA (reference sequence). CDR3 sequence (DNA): TGCAGTGCTAGAGATGTGACTAGGGGTTACAATGAGCAGTCCTTC. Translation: CSARDVTRGYNEQSF.

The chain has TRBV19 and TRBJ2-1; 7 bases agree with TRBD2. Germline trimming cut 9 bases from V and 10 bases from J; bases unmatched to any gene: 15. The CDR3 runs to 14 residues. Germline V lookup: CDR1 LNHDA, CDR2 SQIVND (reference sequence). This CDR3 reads CASKSGLGYGEQFF. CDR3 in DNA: TGTGCCAGCAAGTCAGGACTAGGGTATGGGGAGCAGTTCTTC. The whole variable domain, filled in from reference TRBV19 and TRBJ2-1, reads DGGITQSPKYLFRKEGQNVTLSCEQNLNHDAMYWYRQDPGQGLRLIYYSQIVNDFQKGDIAEGYSVSREKKESFPLTVTSAQKNPTAFYLCASKSGLGYGEQFFGPGTRLTVL.

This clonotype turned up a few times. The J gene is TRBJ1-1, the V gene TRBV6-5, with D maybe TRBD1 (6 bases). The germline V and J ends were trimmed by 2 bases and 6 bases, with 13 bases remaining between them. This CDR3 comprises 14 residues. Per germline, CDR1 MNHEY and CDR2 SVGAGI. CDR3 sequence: CASSYQGSKAEAFF. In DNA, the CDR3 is TGTGCCAGCAGTTACCAGGGGAGTAAGGCTGAAGCTTTCTTT.

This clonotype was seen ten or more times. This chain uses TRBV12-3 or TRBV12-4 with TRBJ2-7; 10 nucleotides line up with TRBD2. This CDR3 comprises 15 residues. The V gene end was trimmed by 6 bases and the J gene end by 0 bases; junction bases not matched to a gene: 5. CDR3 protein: CASSSSSGSSYEQYF. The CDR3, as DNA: TGTGCCAGCAGCTCGTCTAGCGGGAGCTCCTACGAGCAGTACTTC.

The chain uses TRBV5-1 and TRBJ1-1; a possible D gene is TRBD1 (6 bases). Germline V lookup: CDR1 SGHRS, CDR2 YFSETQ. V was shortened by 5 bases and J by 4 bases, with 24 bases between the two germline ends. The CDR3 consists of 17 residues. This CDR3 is CASRFNSGTLKSTEAFF. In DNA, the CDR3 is TGCGCCAGCAGATTCAACTCCGGGACATTGAAGAGCACTGAAGCTTTCTTT.

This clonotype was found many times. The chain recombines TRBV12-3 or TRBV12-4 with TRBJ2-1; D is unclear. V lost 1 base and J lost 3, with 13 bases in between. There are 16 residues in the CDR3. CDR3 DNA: TGTGCCAGCAGTTTAGGTCCAGGCATGAACTACAATGAGCAGTTCTTC. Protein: CASSLGPGMNYNEQFF.

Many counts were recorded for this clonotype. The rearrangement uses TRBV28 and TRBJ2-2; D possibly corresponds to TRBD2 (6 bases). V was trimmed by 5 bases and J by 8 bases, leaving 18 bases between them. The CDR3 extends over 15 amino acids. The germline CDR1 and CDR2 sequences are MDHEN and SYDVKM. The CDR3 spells CASSHLFGGAGELFF. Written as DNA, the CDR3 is TGTGCCAGCAGTCATTTATTCGGAGGGGCTGGGGAGCTGTTTTTT.

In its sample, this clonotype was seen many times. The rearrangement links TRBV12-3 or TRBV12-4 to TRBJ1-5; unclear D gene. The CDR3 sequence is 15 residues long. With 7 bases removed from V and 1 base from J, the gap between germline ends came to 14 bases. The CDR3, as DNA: TGTGCCAGCACCTCCCGCCGACGGAGCAATCAGCCCCAGCATTTT. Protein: CASTSRRRSNQPQHF.

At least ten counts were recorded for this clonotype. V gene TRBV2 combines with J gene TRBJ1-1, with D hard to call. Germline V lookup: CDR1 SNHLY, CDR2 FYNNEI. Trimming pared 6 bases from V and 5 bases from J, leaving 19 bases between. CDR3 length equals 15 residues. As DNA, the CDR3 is TGTGCCAGCAGAGAGCTCGGGGAATTCTGGACTGAAGCTTTCTTT. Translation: CASRELGEFWTEAFF.